These T cell receptor beta chains were read from a single sample in a study of brain T cells in children with intractable seizures. Only in-frame clones appear in the TCRdb table, and some are missing; sequencing was by immunoSEQ multiplex PCR. The sample lists around 340,000 clones, over 90% occurring once. The sample consisted of peripheral blood, taken less than 6 months after surgery. These receptors originate from a boy less than two years old with tuberous sclerosis and intractable seizures. Both conserved end residues are part of each CDR3. The D gene is left open where the match is weak. A clone size is listed for some rows: how often the clone was seen (once, few, many), or a class if it is expanded.

d_call clone_size j_call cdr3_length v_call cdr3_aa cdr3_nt
NA NA TRBJ1-3 15 TRBV5-1 CASSLMGNSGNTIYF TGCGCCAGCAGCCTTATGGGCAACTCTGGAAACACCATATATTTT
NA NA TRBJ1-1 14 TRBV29-1 CSVRETGLNTEAFF TGCAGCGTCAGGGAGACAGGACTGAACACTGAAGCTTTCTTT
TRBD2 NA TRBJ2-3 15 TRBV6-6 CASSSSGGPTDTQYF TGTGCCAGCAGTTCTAGCGGGGGCCCCACGGATACGCAGTATTTT
NA NA TRBJ1-5 14 TRBV15 CATSRDPGNQPQHF TGTGCCACCAGCAGAGATCCGGGGAACCAGCCCCAGCATTTT
TRBD2 once TRBJ2-1 16 TRBV15 CATGLLVAGSYNEQFF TGTGCCACCGGACTCCTCGTAGCGGGTTCTTACAATGAGCAGTTCTTC
NA NA TRBJ1-1 15 TRBV11-3 CASSLGGRNFPEAFF TGTGCCAGCAGCTTAGGGGGACGGAATTTTCCTGAAGCTTTCTTT
NA NA TRBJ1-1 14 TRBV3-1/TRBV3-2 CASSQDLVSTEAFF TGTGCCAGCAGCCAAGATTTGGTTAGCACTGAAGCTTTCTTT
TRBD2 NA TRBJ2-5 17 TRBV4-1 CASQPIAGGLWEETQYF TGCGCCAGCCAACCAATAGCGGGAGGGCTTTGGGAAGAGACCCAGTACTTC
NA NA TRBJ2-1 16 TRBV5-8 CASSFPDRRSYNEQFF TGTGCCAGCAGCTTCCCCGACAGGCGATCCTACAATGAGCAGTTCTTC
NA NA TRBJ2-7 13 TRBV9 CASSSSGGYEQYF TGTGCCAGCAGCTCCAGTGGGGGCTACGAGCAGTACTTC
NA NA TRBJ2-7 13 TRBV20-1 CSASSGATYEQYF TGCAGTGCTAGTAGCGGAGCTACCTACGAGCAGTACTTC
TRBD1 once TRBJ2-3 16 TRBV13 CASSSTGGRGTDTQYF TGTGCCAGCAGCTCGACAGGGGGGAGAGGCACAGATACGCAGTATTTT
NA NA TRBJ1-2 15 TRBV18 CASSRMYGAISGYTF TGTGCCAGCTCGCGCATGTACGGGGCCATTTCTGGCTACACCTTC
TRBD2 NA TRBJ2-1 16 TRBV4-2 CASSQDSRREHNEQFF TGTGCCAGCAGCCAAGATTCTCGGCGGGAGCACAATGAGCAGTTCTTC
NA once TRBJ1-1 15 TRBV7-2 CASSLTRIMNTEAFF TGTGCCAGCAGCTTAACGCGGATCATGAACACTGAAGCTTTCTTT